This TCR beta chain is drawn from a study of control samples from healthy donors and cancer patients. CDR1 is MDHEN, CDR2 SYDVKM, per germline. Trimming left V 4 bases short and J 6 bases short, with 10 bases between. The CDR3 loop spans 12 amino acids. The assay was immunoSEQ multiplex PCR, and TCRdb's table has in-frame clones only and misses some. The table shows over 85,000 clones, with roughly 88% occurring only once. This clone has just one count. The TCR sequence derives from a woman aged 60 to 75 with lung cancer. The gene calls are TRBV28 and TRBJ2-7; the D gene is possibly TRBD2 (6 bases). The sequenced material came from PBMCs. In nucleotides, the CDR3 is TGTGCCAGCAGTTCGGAGGGAGGCGAGCAGTACTTC. Its translation is CASSSEGGEQYF.